This TCR beta chain comes out of a study of blood T cell repertoires in COVID-19. Libraries were prepared by immunoSEQ multiplex PCR; TCRdb keeps only in-frame clonotypes and omits some of them. The table records 55,000 to 70,000 clones, about 88% of them present only once. The CDR3 consists of 13 residues. CDR1 and CDR2 (germline): KGHSH, LQKENI. J lost 10 bases, V lost 4 bases, and 7 bases had no gene match. This receptor was taken from a woman in her forties who had recovered from COVID-19. The rearrangement joins TRBV18 to TRBJ2-1; TRBD1 matches 7 bases. The sample taken for sequencing was PBMCs or T cells enriched from blood (not recorded which). In nucleotides, the CDR3 is TGTGCCAGCTCACTATTGGACAGGCCCGAGCAGTTCTTC. Translation gives CASSLLDRPEQFF.